Presented here are 20 T cell receptor beta chains from one specimen sequenced in a study of T cells in Graves' hyperthyroidism and ophthalmopathy. It was RNA transcripts that yielded the amplified TCR beta CDR3 regions. The primer set for the first-round RT-PCR of the TCR CDR3 was HTBI. One entry per CDR3 protein results from TCRdb running MiXCR on the multiplex PCR reads. The sample consists of around 350,000 distinct CDR3 sequences, approximately 25% of them appearing once. Sequenced: blood. Receptors were obtained from a man aged 45-65 years with Graves' hyperthyroidism.

V is TRBV3-1 and J is TRBJ2-3, with D perhaps TRBD2 (6 bases). In germline, CDR1 is LGHDT, CDR2 YNNKEL (reference sequence). This CDR3 contains 16 residues. Trimming stripped 4 bases from V and 1 base from J, with 15 bases between. In nucleotides, the CDR3 is TGTGCCAGCAGCCCTCTAGGCGGGGCCCGCACAGATACGCAGTATTTT. It translates to CASSPLGGARTDTQYF.

This clonotype occurred a few times. The chain couples TRBV6-5 to TRBJ2-7; D is undetermined. Germline V lookup: CDR1 MNHEY, CDR2 SVGAGI. Trimming removed 2 bases at V and 5 bases at J, with 10 bases between. This CDR3 spans 13 amino acids. The CDR3 loop is CASSYPPQDEQYF. DNA of the CDR3: TGTGCCAGCAGTTACCCCCCTCAGGACGAGCAGTACTTC.

This clonotype was observed many times. The chain couples TRBV6-2 or TRBV6-3 to TRBJ2-7, with 10 bases identical to TRBD2. Germline CDR1 is MNHEY and CDR2 is SVGEGT. The CDR3 is 14 amino acids. The V segment lost 7 bases and the J segment 0 bases; nucleotides outside the gene matches: 3. The CDR3 loop is CASNPSGSSYEQYF. The CDR3 DNA reads as TGTGCCAGCAACCCTAGCGGGAGCTCCTACGAGCAGTACTTC.

The chain employs TRBV4-2 and TRBJ1-1, with D maybe TRBD1 (5 bases). The germline V gene encodes CDR1 LGHNA and CDR2 YNFKEQ. The CDR3 extends over 13 amino acids. The V end lost 4 bases, the J end lost 3 bases, and 9 bases lay between the germline ends. The chain's CDR3 is CASSRDSHTEAFF. The CDR3 DNA follows: TGTGCCAGCAGCCGAGACAGCCACACTGAAGCTTTCTTT.

At least ten counts were recorded for this clonotype. The chain has TRBV6-1 and TRBJ2-1, with TRBD2 matching 9 bases. This CDR3 contains 14 residues. The germline CDR1 and CDR2 sequences are MNHNS and SASEGT. Trimming removed 6 bases from V and 6 bases from J; junction bases left unmatched: 6. This CDR3 is CASRVAGVPNEQFF. In DNA form, the CDR3 reads TGTGCCAGCAGAGTAGCGGGAGTCCCCAATGAGCAGTTCTTC.

The genes are TRBV3-1 and TRBJ2-2; unclear D gene. V was trimmed by 3 bases and J by 5 bases, leaving 7 bases between them. The CDR3 extends over 13 amino acids. Germline V gene lookup returns CDR1 LGHDT and CDR2 YNNKEL (reference sequence). CDR3 coding DNA: TGTGCCAGCAGCCAGGCGGTGACCGGGGAGCTGTTTTTT. It encodes CASSQAVTGELFF.

This rearrangement joins TRBV12-3 or TRBV12-4 to TRBJ2-7; 9 bases agree with TRBD1. This CDR3 is 18 amino acids long. With V trimmed by 1 base and J by 2 bases, 12 bases remained unmatched. Written as DNA, the CDR3 is TGTGCCAGCAGTTTAGGGAAGTTGGGACAGGGAGGGACCTACGAGCAGTACTTC. The encoded protein is CASSLGKLGQGGTYEQYF.

V and J are TRBV29-1 and TRBJ2-7, with 11 bases aligning to TRBD1. The CDR3 extends over 13 amino acids. Germline V CDR1 and CDR2: SQVTM, ANQGSEA. J lost 5 bases, V lost 7 bases, and 7 bases had no gene match. The CDR3 DNA reads TGCAGCGCCGGGGACAGGGGGAGGGACGAGCAGTACTTC. Translated: CSAGDRGRDEQYF.

This clonotype was seen ten or more times. This chain links TRBV7-8 with TRBJ2-1, with D perhaps being TRBD1 or TRBD2 (5 bases each). Germline loops: CDR1 SGHVS, CDR2 FQNEAQ. The V end was cut by 5 bases, the J end by 9 bases, with 20 bases between. CDR3 size: 15 residues. The CDR3 loop is CASSARDPGRSEQFF. DNA for the CDR3: TGTGCCAGCAGCGCCCGGGACCCGGGTAGGAGTGAGCAGTTCTTC.

This clonotype was picked up a small number of times. The chain is built from TRBV15 and TRBJ1-2; D gene ambiguous. Germline V CDR1 and CDR2: LNHNV, YYDKDF (reference sequence). V was cut by 5 bases and J by 8 bases, with 21 bases left in between. The CDR3 covers 15 residues. Here the CDR3 DNA reads TGTGCCACCAGCGGCCGAAATTTGGAGCAAGGAGGCTACACCTTC. This translates into CATSGRNLEQGGYTF.

This clonotype was recorded a few times. This chain uses TRBV27 with TRBJ2-7, with 8 bases matching TRBD1. The germline V gene has CDR1 MNHEY and CDR2 SMNVEV (reference sequence). V trimming: 7 bases; J trimming: 0 bases; junction bases outside the gene matches: 8. CDR3 length: 15 residues. CDR3 residues: CASTPRDRFSYEQYF. CDR3 DNA sequence: TGTGCCAGCACCCCTCGGGACAGGTTCTCCTACGAGCAGTACTTC.

This clonotype showed up many times. The chain couples TRBV6-2 or TRBV6-3 to TRBJ2-3; D unresolved. This CDR3 contains 12 residues. Germline CDR1 reads MNHEY; CDR2 reads SVGEGT. V lost 5 bases and J 2 bases, leaving 5 bases between the germline ends. The CDR3 DNA is TGTGCCAGCAGTGACATCACAGATACGCAGTATTTT. Residues: CASSDITDTQYF.

This clonotype was observed a single time. The chain is built from TRBV24-1 and TRBJ2-2, with TRBD2 matching 7 bases. Germline V CDR1 and CDR2: KGHDR, SFDVKD. The CDR3 is 16 residues long. J was trimmed by 4 bases and V by 0 bases; bases with no gene match: 4. The DNA for the CDR3 is TGTGCCACCAGTGATTTGGCGGGAGAACCCACCGGGGAGCTGTTTTTT. Translated, it gives CATSDLAGEPTGELFF.

Only a few counts were recorded for this clonotype. Just one base apart from a much larger clone, this may be a read error. The genes are TRBV28 and TRBJ1-1, with TRBD1 identical over 8 bases. Germline CDR1 and CDR2: MDHEN and SYDVKM. This CDR3 contains 15 residues. Unmatched junction bases numbered 8, after V lost 7 bases and J lost 1 base. The CDR3, as DNA: TGTGCCAGCAACCAACAGGGGGACAGGAACACTGAAGCTTTCTTT. The encoded protein is CASNQQGDRNTEAFF.

Only a few counts were recorded for this clonotype. The chain uses TRBV28 and TRBJ2-5, with 11 bases fitting TRBD1. This CDR3 has 16 residues. V dropped 6 bases and J dropped 2; count of bases not matched to a gene: 8. Per germline, CDR1 MDHEN and CDR2 SYDVKM. The CDR3 bases are TGTGCCAGCAGCCAGACCGGGACAGGGGGTCAAGAGACCCAGTACTTC. Its translation is CASSQTGTGGQETQYF.

This clonotype has more than one count but fewer than ten. The chain carries TRBV6-1 and TRBJ2-7; D gene unclear. Germline loops: CDR1 MNHNS, CDR2 SASEGT. The CDR3 spans 12 residues. The V and J ends lost 5 bases and 3 bases respectively, with 8 bases between them. In DNA, the CDR3 is TGTGCCAGCAGTCGCACCTACTACGAGCAGTACTTC. Protein sequence: CASSRTYYEQYF.

Notes on this clonotype: The conserved phenylalanine or tryptophan normally closing the CDR3 is absent here, so this likely arose from a read error. The rearrangement joins TRBV7-9 to TRBJ1-1; 7 bases are a match to TRBD1. With V trimmed by 5 bases and J by 4 bases, 7 bases remained unmatched. The germline V gene has CDR1 SEHNR and CDR2 FQNEAQ (reference sequence). The CDR3 runs to 14 residues. The CDR3 bases are TGTGCCAGCAGCCAGGGGGGGGTAGGCACTGAAGCTTTCCTT. Amino acids: CASSQGGVGTEAFL.

The chain employs TRBV12-3 or TRBV12-4 and TRBJ2-1; 12 nucleotides line up with TRBD2. This CDR3 contains 14 residues. The V gene end was trimmed by 6 bases and the J gene end by 6 bases; junction bases not matched to a gene: 3. CDR3 coding DNA: TGTGCCAGCAGAGGACTAGCGGGAAGCAATGAGCAGTTCTTC. Translated, it gives CASRGLAGSNEQFF.

This clonotype has a handful of counts. The chain carries TRBV3-1 and TRBJ2-1; unclear D gene. Germline CDR1 reads LGHDT; CDR2 reads YNNKEL (reference sequence). The CDR3 has 15 residues. V shed 2 bases and J shed 5 bases, with 13 bases lying between them. CDR3: CASSQTFNGDNEQFF. As DNA, the CDR3 is TGTGCCAGCAGCCAAACCTTCAACGGAGACAATGAGCAGTTCTTC.

The V and J genes are TRBV11-2 and TRBJ1-2; D perhaps matches TRBD1 (5 bases). CDR1 is SGHAT, CDR2 FQNNGV, per germline. The CDR3 contains 14 residues. The V end was cut by 4 bases, the J end by 3 bases, with 12 bases between. The CDR3, as DNA: TGTGCCAGCAGCTCCAGCAGGGAGGACTATGGCTACACCTTC. Protein sequence: CASSSSREDYGYTF.